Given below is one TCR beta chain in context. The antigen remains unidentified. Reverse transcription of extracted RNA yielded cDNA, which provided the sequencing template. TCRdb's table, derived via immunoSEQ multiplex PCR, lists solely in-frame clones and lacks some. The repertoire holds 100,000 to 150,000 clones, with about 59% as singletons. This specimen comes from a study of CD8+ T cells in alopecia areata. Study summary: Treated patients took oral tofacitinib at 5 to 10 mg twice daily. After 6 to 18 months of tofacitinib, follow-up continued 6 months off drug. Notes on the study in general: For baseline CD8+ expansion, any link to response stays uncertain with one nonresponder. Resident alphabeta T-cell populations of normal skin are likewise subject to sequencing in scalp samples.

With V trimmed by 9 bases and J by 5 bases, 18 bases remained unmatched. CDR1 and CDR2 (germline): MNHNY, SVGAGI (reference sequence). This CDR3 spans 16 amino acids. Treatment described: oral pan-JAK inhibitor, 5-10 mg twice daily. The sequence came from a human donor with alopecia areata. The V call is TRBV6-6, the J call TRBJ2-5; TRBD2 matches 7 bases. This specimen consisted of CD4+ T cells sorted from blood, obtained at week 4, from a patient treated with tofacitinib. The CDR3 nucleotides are TGTGCCAGTATGAGGGGAGGGGACCAAAATACGGAGACCCAGTACTTC. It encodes CASMRGGDQNTETQYF.